A single sample gave rise to the 14 T cell receptor beta chains below, sequenced in a study of T-cell reconstitution after alpha-beta-depleted transplantation in children. The authors prepared the TCRbeta library with unique molecular identifiers. Each CDR3 protein gets one entry after TCRdb re-called the PCR reads with MiXCR. Among around 230,000 distinct CDR3 sequences listed, over 15% were seen once. Here the sequenced sample was PBMCs, mostly from graft donor cells, taken 360 days after TCRalphabeta/CD19-depleted stem cell transplant. The receptors were sampled from a male patient aged 2 to 10 who had a stem cell transplant for acute lymphoblastic leukemia, so the T cells may come from the graft donor.

There are a few counts of this clonotype. The chain joins TRBV6-5 to TRBJ2-2; no clear D. The length of the CDR3 is 13 residues. The V end lost 4 bases, the J end lost 5 bases, and 8 bases lay between the germline ends. Germline V gene lookup returns CDR1 MNHEY and CDR2 SVGAGI. CDR3 amino acids: CASSSFETGELFF. In nucleotides, the CDR3 is TGTGCCAGCAGTTCCTTCGAGACCGGGGAGCTGTTTTTT.

This clonotype was found a few times. V and J are TRBV5-1 and TRBJ2-3, with D unclear. The CDR3 has 14 amino acids. The germline V gene encodes CDR1 SGHRS and CDR2 YFSETQ. V was cut by 4 bases and J by 6 bases, with 15 bases left in between. CDR3 nucleotide sequence: TGCGCCAGCAGCGCGGACGTCCCCAGGGATACGCAGTATTTT. Amino acid sequence: CASSADVPRDTQYF. Full variable domain (outside the CDR3, taken from reference TRBV5-1 and TRBJ2-3): KAGVTQTPRYLIKTRGQQVTLSCSPISGHRSVSWYQQTPGQGLQFLFEYFSETQRNKGNFPGRFSGRQFSNSRSEMNVSTLELGDSALYLCASSADVPRDTQYFGPGTRLTVL.

The table lists this clonotype with a few counts. The V call is TRBV7-2, the J call TRBJ2-7, with unresolved D. The length of the CDR3 is 15 residues. Germline loops: CDR1 SGHTA, CDR2 FQGNSA. Trimming stripped 3 bases from V and 0 bases from J, with 12 bases between. The CDR3 loop is CASSFRTEPSYEQYF. CDR3 bases: TGTGCCAGCAGCTTCCGGACCGAACCCTCCTACGAGCAGTACTTC. Combining the CDR3 with reference TRBV7-2 and TRBJ2-7 gives the whole variable domain GAGVSQSPSNKVTEKGKDVELRCDPISGHTALYWYRQSLGQGLEFLIYFQGNSAPDKSGLPSDRFSAERTGGSVSTLTIQRTQQEDSAVYLCASSFRTEPSYEQYFGPGTRLTVT.

The gene calls are TRBV15 and TRBJ1-5; TRBD1 might be the D (6 bases). CDR1 is LNHNV, CDR2 YYDKDF, per germline (reference sequence). V dropped 0 bases and J dropped 4 bases, with 10 bases sitting between them. This CDR3 has 15 amino acids. CDR3 nucleotides: TGTGCCACCAGCAGAGAACAGGGTCGGAATCAGCCCCAGCATTTT. Encoded protein: CATSREQGRNQPQHF.

This rearrangement joins TRBV7-9 to TRBJ2-7; TRBD1 matches at 9 bases. The CDR3 loop spans 12 amino acids. CDR1 is SEHNR, CDR2 FQNEAQ, per germline (reference sequence). The ends lost 6 bases at V and 6 bases at J; junction bases unmatched: 3. The CDR3 DNA follows: TGTGCCAGCAGACAGGGGGCAGGCGAGCAGTACTTC. Its protein is CASRQGAGEQYF. The full variable domain, in which reference TRBV7-9 and TRBJ2-7 provide the parts outside the CDR3, is DTGVSQNPRHKITKRGQNVTFRCDPISEHNRLYWYRQTLGQGPEFLTYFQNEAQLEKSRLLSDRFSAERPKGSFSTLEIQRTEQGDSAMYLCASRQGAGEQYFGPGTRLTVT.

This clonotype showed up just a few times. The V call is TRBV5-1, the J call TRBJ2-1; perhaps TRBD2 as D (5 bases). With 0 bases removed from V and 2 bases from J, the gap between germline ends came to 18 bases. This CDR3 contains 18 residues. CDR1 and CDR2 (germline): SGHRS, YFSETQ. CDR3 loop: CASSLDGWASLPYNEQFF. The CDR3 region has the DNA TGCGCCAGCAGCTTGGACGGGTGGGCTAGCTTGCCCTACAATGAGCAGTTCTTC.

The sample holds one count of this clonotype. The J gene is TRBJ1-1, the V gene TRBV20-1; D is perhaps TRBD1 (5 bases). This CDR3 has 12 amino acids. The V gene lost 5 bases and the J gene lost 1 base, with 8 bases spanning the gap. CDR1 DFQATT and CDR2 SNEGSKA come from the germline V gene (reference sequence). The CDR3 coding sequence is TGCAGTGCTGCAGGGAAGAACACTGAAGCTTTCTTT. Translation: CSAAGKNTEAFF.

This chain uses TRBV6-5 with TRBJ1-3, with D possibly being TRBD1 (5 bases). The V gene's germline CDR1 is MNHEY and CDR2 SVGAGI. V was cut by 0 bases and J by 0 bases, with 9 bases left in between. The CDR3 loop spans 16 amino acids. The CDR3 DNA reads TGTGCCAGCAGTTACTCACAGGTGCACTCTGGAAACACCATATATTTT. Encoded protein: CASSYSQVHSGNTIYF.

The chain links TRBV20-1 to TRBJ2-5; D remains unclear. The V end lost 0 bases, the J end lost 3 bases, and 14 bases lay between the germline ends. CDR1 and CDR2 (germline): DFQATT, SNEGSKA (reference sequence). The CDR3 totals 15 residues. CDR3 loop: CSARDPWAGEETQYF. CDR3 nucleotides: TGCAGTGCTAGAGATCCCTGGGCCGGAGAAGAGACCCAGTACTTC.

This clonotype was observed many times. The chain couples TRBV12-3 or TRBV12-4 to TRBJ2-3; no firm D call. The CDR3 extends over 13 amino acids. V was clipped by 3 bases and J by 3 bases, with 7 bases between them. The CDR3 nucleotides read TGTGCCAGCAGTTTGGTCCAGACAGATACGCAGTATTTT. Translation: CASSLVQTDTQYF.

This clonotype has a handful of counts. CDR3 nucleotide sequence: TGTGCCAGCAGCACCGGGAGTTACAATGAGCAGTTCTTC. It codes for CASSTGSYNEQFF. The chain joins TRBV7-9 to TRBJ2-1; the D gene is possibly TRBD2 (6 bases). The germline gives CDR1 SEHNR, CDR2 FQNEAQ (reference sequence). This CDR3 has 13 amino acids. The germline V and J ends were trimmed by 5 bases and 4 bases, with 9 bases remaining between them.

A few counts support this clonotype. This rearrangement joins TRBV9 to TRBJ2-4; 14 bases fit TRBD2. CDR3 length: 18 residues. Germline CDR1 and CDR2: SGDLS and YYNGEE. V lost 0 bases and J lost 0; bases outside the gene matches: 2. The CDR3 sequence: CASSVEGTSGGAKNIQYF. The CDR3 DNA follows: TGTGCCAGCAGCGTAGAAGGGACTAGCGGGGGAGCCAAAAACATTCAGTACTTC.

The chain uses TRBV5-1 and TRBJ2-1; TRBD2 might be the D (6 bases). CDR1 is SGHRS, CDR2 YFSETQ, per germline. The V gene lost 4 bases and the J gene lost 1 base, with 21 bases spanning the gap. The CDR3 covers 18 residues. The CDR3 here is CASSETPVTSPSYNEQFF. The CDR3 DNA reads as TGCGCCAGCAGCGAAACTCCTGTCACTAGCCCTTCCTACAATGAGCAGTTCTTC.

This clonotype was detected only a few times. The rearrangement joins TRBV3-1 to TRBJ2-1; no reliable D call. The germline CDR1 and CDR2 sequences are LGHDT and YNNKEL (reference sequence). This CDR3 spans 14 amino acids. V gave up 5 bases and J gave up 10 bases, with 18 bases separating them. CDR3 nucleotide sequence: TGTGCCAGCAGCACCCGGACGGGTAGTTGGGAGCAGTTCTTC. Amino acid sequence: CASSTRTGSWEQFF.